These 17 T cell receptor beta chains originate from one sample sequenced in a study of blood T cell repertoires in COVID-19. Profiling relied on immunoSEQ multiplex PCR, and the TCRdb table lists in-frame clones only, not all of them. This sample has about 140,000 clones, with approximately 84% found just once. The sequencing sample was made of peripheral blood. The receptors originated from a human donor in a cohort sampled during active COVID-19.

The genes are TRBV18 and TRBJ1-1; a possible D gene is TRBD1 (6 bases). The CDR3 length is 14 residues. Germline CDR1 reads KGHSH; CDR2 reads LQKENI. V was cut by 2 bases and J by 4 bases, with 11 bases left in between. The CDR3 nucleotides read TGTGCCAGCTCACCATTTTGGGGGCCCACTGAAGCTTTCTTT. Encoded protein: CASSPFWGPTEAFF.

The chain couples TRBV3-1 (or the pseudogene TRBV3-2) to TRBJ2-1, with 7 bases fitting TRBD2. Germline CDR1 is LGHDT and CDR2 is YNNKEL (reference sequence). V lost 4 bases to trimming and J lost 14 bases; unmatched junction nucleotides: 11. The CDR3 runs to 13 residues. The DNA for the CDR3 is TGTGCCAGCAGCCCCCCGGGCTCGCTAGCGGAGTTCTTC. Amino acid sequence: CASSPPGSLAEFF.

The chain links TRBV4-3 to TRBJ2-3; D gene ambiguous. Germline-derived CDR1 and CDR2 are LGHNA and YSLEER. V was pared by 3 bases and J by 13 bases, with 17 bases between. This CDR3 contains 13 residues. The CDR3 here is CASSQALLGAKYF. CDR3 sequence (DNA): TGCGCCAGCAGCCAGGCACTTCTAGGCGCCAAGTATTTT.

The chain uses TRBV11-3 and TRBJ1-1; possibly TRBD1 for D (5 bases). The CDR3 has 14 residues. Germline-derived CDR1 and CDR2 are SGHNT and YENEEA. Trimming cost V 6 bases and J 8 bases, with 19 bases left between them. The chain's CDR3 is CASSPGTGATEAFF. The CDR3 region has the DNA TGTGCCAGCAGTCCCGGAACAGGAGCTACCGAAGCTTTCTTT. Full variable domain (outside the CDR3, taken from reference TRBV11-3 and TRBJ1-1): EAGVVQSPRYKIIEKKQPVAFWCNPISGHNTLYWYLQNLGQGPELLIRYENEEAVDDSQLPKDRFSAERLKGVDSTLKIQPAELGDSAVYLCASSPGTGATEAFFGQGTRLTVV.

The chain uses TRBV5-1 and TRBJ1-2; tentatively, D is TRBD1 (6 bases). The V gene lost 4 bases and the J gene lost 2 bases, with 12 bases spanning the gap. The CDR3 contains 14 residues. Germline CDR1 is SGHRS and CDR2 is YFSETQ. The chain's CDR3 is CASSHTGTNYGYTF. CDR3 coding DNA: TGCGCCAGCAGCCACACAGGGACCAACTATGGCTACACCTTC.

The sample holds one count of this clone. The V call is TRBV5-1, the J call TRBJ2-7; a weak D match, TRBD1 (5 bases). The CDR3 has 14 residues. Germline assignment: CDR1 SGHRS and CDR2 YFSETQ. Trimming took off 0 bases at V and 6 bases at J, with 13 bases between the two ends. In nucleotides, the CDR3 is TGCGCCAGCAGCTTGGATGGGCAGGGTAGCGAGCAGTACGTC. Protein: CASSLDGQGSEQYV.

This clone was seen once. The CDR3 loop is CASSLGAGRYEQYV. The DNA of the CDR3 is TGTGCCAGCAGCTTGGGAGCGGGAAGGTACGAGCAGTACGTC. The chain employs TRBV5-5 and TRBJ2-7; 7 nucleotides align to TRBD2. Germline loops: CDR1 SGHKS, CDR2 YYEKEE (reference sequence). Trimming took 0 bases from V and 4 from J; bases not matched to a gene: 4. The length of the CDR3 is 14 residues.

The chain has TRBV5-1 and TRBJ1-1; D may be TRBD1 (5 bases). Trimming shortened V by 3 bases and J by 2 bases, and 14 bases separated the two germline ends. The CDR3 loop spans 15 amino acids. Germline V gene sequence: CDR1 SGHRS, CDR2 YFSETQ. CDR3 DNA: TGCGCCAGCAGCTCTAACCCTCAGGGTAACACTGAAGCTTTCTTT. Residues: CASSSNPQGNTEAFF. Looking up the rest from reference TRBV5-1 and TRBJ1-1 gives the full variable domain: KAGVTQTPRYLIKTRGQQVTLSCSPISGHRSVSWYQQTPGQGLQFLFEYFSETQRNKGNFPGRFSGRQFSNSRSEMNVSTLELGDSALYLCASSSNPQGNTEAFFGQGTRLTVV.

V gene TRBV6-5 combines with J gene TRBJ1-4; D is unclear. The V end lost 2 bases, the J end lost 7 bases, and 8 bases lay between the germline ends. The CDR3 is made up of 13 amino acids. Germline CDR1 reads MNHEY; CDR2 reads SVGAGI. CDR3 amino acids: CASSYEGGEKLFF. The CDR3 coding sequence is TGTGCCAGCAGTTACGAGGGTGGTGAAAAACTGTTTTTT.

V gene TRBV18 combines with J gene TRBJ1-1, with 8 nucleotides matching TRBD1. CDR3 length: 12 residues. Per the germline V gene, CDR1 is KGHSH and CDR2 is LQKENI. J lost 8 bases, V lost 5 bases, and 4 bases had no gene match. The CDR3 bases are TGTGCCAGCTCATCACAGGGGGTCGAAGCTTTCTTT. This sequence encodes CASSSQGVEAFF.

The chain combines TRBV29-1 with TRBJ1-2; 9 nucleotides line up with TRBD1. The V and J ends lost 6 bases and 4 bases, in that order; junction bases with no gene match: 12. Germline values: CDR1 SQVTM, CDR2 ANQGSEA. The CDR3 spans 15 residues. CDR3 DNA: TGCAGCGTCCCGAGAGATGGGACAGGGTCCTATGGCTACACCTTC. Translated: CSVPRDGTGSYGYTF.

This clone has more than one count but fewer than ten. The chain employs TRBV18 and TRBJ1-2, with D unresolved. The V gene's germline CDR1 is KGHSH and CDR2 LQKENI. V was shortened by 1 base and J by 7 bases, with 28 bases between the two germline ends. This CDR3 contains 19 residues. This chain's CDR3 is CASSPRSTLPRKPAGGYTF. Written as DNA, the CDR3 is TGTGCCAGCTCACCACGGAGCACACTACCACGGAAGCCCGCGGGTGGCTACACCTTC.

This chain joins TRBV6-5 and TRBJ1-4; D not resolved. V was cut by 10 bases and J by 0 bases, with 12 bases left in between. Germline CDR1 MNHEY, CDR2 SVGAGI. The CDR3 consists of 14 residues. The DNA of the CDR3 is TGTGCCACCCGTCGGGGAGCAACTAATGAAAAACTGTTTTTT. Translating gives CATRRGATNEKLFF.

This clone appeared a single time. The chain is built from TRBV29-1 and TRBJ1-1, with 11 bases fitting TRBD1. Per germline, CDR1 SQVTM and CDR2 ANQGSEA. The CDR3 runs 14 residues. The ends lost 4 bases at V and 6 bases at J; junction bases unmatched: 7. CDR3 sequence (DNA): TGCAGCGTTGTGGGCGGGACAGGGGGACCTGAAGCTTTCTTT. Translating it yields CSVVGGTGGPEAFF.

The chain employs TRBV7-3 and TRBJ2-2; no reliable D call. V was pared by 2 bases and J by 3 bases, with 4 bases between. This CDR3 is built from 13 residues. Germline-derived CDR1 and CDR2 are SGHTA and FQGTGA. CDR3 protein: CASSLPYTGELFF. DNA for the CDR3: TGTGCCAGCAGCTTACCTTACACCGGGGAGCTGTTTTTT. The full variable domain, its missing parts supplied by reference TRBV7-3 and TRBJ2-2, is GAGVSQTPSNKVTEKGKYVELRCDPISGHTALYWYRQSLGQGPEFLIYFQGTGAADDSGLPNDRFFAVRPEGSVSTLKIQRTERGDSAVYLCASSLPYTGELFFGEGSRLTVL.

The gene calls are TRBV18 and TRBJ2-7; no firm D call. Germline lookup yields CDR1 KGHSH and CDR2 LQKENI. Trimming removed 6 bases from V and 3 bases from J, with 18 bases in between. This CDR3 spans 15 amino acids. CDR3: CASSLGPGSGYEQYF. In DNA, the CDR3 is TGTGCCAGCTCCCTTGGGCCCGGTAGTGGCTACGAGCAGTACTTC.

The genes are TRBV5-1 and TRBJ1-2; D not resolved. Germline V CDR1 and CDR2: SGHRS, YFSETQ. V dropped 0 bases and J dropped 4 bases, with 10 bases sitting between them. The CDR3 loop spans 14 amino acids. The CDR3 DNA reads TGCGCCAGCAGCTTGGCTCTCCGGGGCTATGGCTACACCTTC. Its translation is CASSLALRGYGYTF.